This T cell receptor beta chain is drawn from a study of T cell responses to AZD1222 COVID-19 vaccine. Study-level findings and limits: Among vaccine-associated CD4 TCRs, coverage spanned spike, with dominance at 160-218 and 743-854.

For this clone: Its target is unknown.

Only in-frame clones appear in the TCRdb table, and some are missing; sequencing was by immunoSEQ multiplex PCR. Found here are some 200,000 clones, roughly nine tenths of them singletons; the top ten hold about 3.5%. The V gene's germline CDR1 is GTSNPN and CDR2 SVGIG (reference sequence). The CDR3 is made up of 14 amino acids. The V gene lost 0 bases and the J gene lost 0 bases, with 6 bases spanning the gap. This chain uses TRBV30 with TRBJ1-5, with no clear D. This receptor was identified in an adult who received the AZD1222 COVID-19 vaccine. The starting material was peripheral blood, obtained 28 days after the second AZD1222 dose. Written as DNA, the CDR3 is TGTGCCTGGAGTGTAGGGTATAGCAATCAGCCCCAGCATTTT. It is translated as CAWSVGYSNQPQHF. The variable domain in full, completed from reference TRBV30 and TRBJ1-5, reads SQTIHQWPATLVQPVGSPLSLECTVEGTSNPNLYWYRQAAGRGLQLLFYSVGIGQISSEVPQNLSASRPQDRQFILSSKKLLLSDSGFYLCAWSVGYSNQPQHFGDGTRLSIL.